These T cell receptor beta chains were read from a single sample in a study of blood T cell repertoires in COVID-19. TCRdb keeps only in-frame clones here, not all; method: immunoSEQ multiplex PCR. The sample has more than 150,000 clones, around 84% seen once. Sequencing was carried out using PBMCs or T cells enriched from blood (not recorded which). The receptors originated from a woman between 50 and 59 years old who had recovered from COVID-19. Each CDR3 is given with its conserved first and last residue. A D gene is named only where the DNA matches it firmly. The size field is filled for only some rows; it gives once, few, many or a size class.

d_gene	v_gene	j_gene	abundance	CDR3nt	CDR3aa
TRBD1	TRBV3-1/TRBV3-2	TRBJ2-3	NA	TGTGCCAGCAGCCGAAGGGACAGGGGGTCCCCAGATACGCAGTATTTT	CASSRRDRGSPDTQYF
NA	TRBV27	TRBJ1-2	NA	TGTGCCAGCAGTACGACAGGCCGAGGTTATGGCTACACCTTC	CASSTTGRGYGYTF
NA	TRBV19	TRBJ2-2	NA	TGTGCCAGTAGTATCGCACTAGTGGCCACCGGGGAGCTGTTTTTT	CASSIALVATGELFF
NA	TRBV7-2	TRBJ1-1	NA	TGTGCCAGCAGCTATACAGGGCACGAAGCTTTCTTT	CASSYTGHEAFF
NA	TRBV9	TRBJ1-6	NA	TGTGCCAGCAGCGTAGGTAGGAAATCGAGGGATGCACCCCTCCACTTT	CASSVGRKSRDAPLHF
NA	TRBV27	TRBJ1-4	few	TGTGCCAGCAGTTCGTCCAGACTAACTAATGAAAAACTGTTTTTT	CASSSSRLTNEKLFF
NA	TRBV10-3	TRBJ2-7	NA	TGTGCCATCAGTGATGGTAGCTCCTACGAGCAGTACTTC	CAISDGSSYEQYF
NA	TRBV3-1/TRBV3-2	TRBJ1-6	NA	TGTGCCAGCAGCAGGACACTATATAATTCACCCCTCCACTTT	CASSRTLYNSPLHF
NA	TRBV7-3	TRBJ2-5	NA	TGTGCCAGCAGCTCTACAGGGAGAGTGGAGACCCAGTACTTC	CASSSTGRVETQYF
NA	TRBV10-3	TRBJ1-1	NA	TGTGCCATCAGCGGAACAGGGAACACTGAAGCTTTCTTT	CAISGTGNTEAFF
TRBD1	TRBV7-2	TRBJ1-1	NA	TGTGCCAGCAGCTTAAGCAGGGGGTCCGGGGTTGGGTACACTGAAGCTTTCTTT	CASSLSRGSGVGYTEAFF
TRBD1	TRBV4-3	TRBJ1-6	NA	TGCGCCAGCAGCCAGTGGGACAGGGATTCACCCCTCCACTTT	CASSQWDRDSPLHF
NA	TRBV5-4	TRBJ2-7	NA	TGTGCCAGCAGCTTGGTGGGGGGAGCCTACGAGCAGTACTTC	CASSLVGGAYEQYF
NA	TRBV4-3	TRBJ1-2	NA	TGCGCCAGCAGCCAAGATAGTGCGGTCGGTGGCTACACCTTC	CASSQDSAVGGYTF
TRBD2	TRBV7-2	TRBJ2-3	NA	TGTGCCAGCAGCACCGGGTTAGCGGGGGGCACAGATACGCAGTATTTT	CASSTGLAGGTDTQYF
NA	TRBV3-1/TRBV3-2	TRBJ1-2	NA	TGTGCCAGCAGACAGACAGAACACTATGGCTACACCTTC	CASRQTEHYGYTF
NA	TRBV7-8	TRBJ2-7	NA	TGTGCCAGCAGCTTAGCGCGGGGTGGCGAGCAGTACTTC	CASSLARGGEQYF
TRBD2	TRBV9	TRBJ2-3	NA	TGTGCCAGCAGCGCCCTGGGAATAGCGGGAGTGGATACGCAGTATTTT	CASSALGIAGVDTQYF
TRBD2	TRBV6-5	TRBJ2-3	NA	TGTGCCAGCATGGAGGCGGGAGGTGGCACAGATACGCAGTATTTT	CASMEAGGGTDTQYF
TRBD1	TRBV18	TRBJ1-2	NA	TGTGCCAGCTCAGCCGGGACAGGGGGCAAGGGAGGCTACACCTTC	CASSAGTGGKGGYTF
NA	TRBV7-2	TRBJ1-2	NA	TGTGCCAGCAGCTCTGAGATTAACTATGGCTACACCTTC	CASSSEINYGYTF
NA	TRBV18	TRBJ1-6	NA	TGTGCCAGCTCACTTATTGCACCGGGCTCCTATAATTCACCCCTCCACTTT	CASSLIAPGSYNSPLHF
NA	TRBV28	TRBJ2-7	NA	TGTGCCAGCAGTTCCAGTATCCCCGAGCAGTACTTC	CASSSSIPEQYF
TRBD1	TRBV24-1	TRBJ2-3	NA	TGTGCCACCAGTGATTTCTCCCTTACAGGGGGAGACACAGATACGCAGTATTTT	CATSDFSLTGGDTDTQYF
TRBD1	TRBV5-1	TRBJ2-7	NA	TGCGCCAGCAGCTCGGGGACAGAGGGCTACGAGCAGTACTTC	CASSSGTEGYEQYF
NA	TRBV19	TRBJ2-6	NA	TGTGCCAGTAGTTCGAGGACGGGGAACTCTGGGGCCAACGTCCTGACTTTC	CASSSRTGNSGANVLTF
NA	TRBV28	TRBJ1-1	NA	TGTGCCAGCAGCCAGGAGGGCGGGGGCGAGGTAGCTTTCTTT	CASSQEGGGEVAFF
TRBD2	TRBV7-9	TRBJ2-5	NA	TGTGCCAGCAGCTCCTCTAGCGGGGGGGCCGGAGAGACCCAGTACTTC	CASSSSSGGAGETQYF
TRBD2	TRBV5-4	TRBJ2-3	NA	TGTGCCAGCAGCCTGGGACTAGCGGGAGTCACAGATACGCAGTATTTT	CASSLGLAGVTDTQYF
NA	TRBV5-4	TRBJ2-7	once	TGTGCCAGCAGAGGGAGCGTGGACCATACCTACGAGCAGTACTTC	CASRGSVDHTYEQYF
TRBD2	TRBV29-1	TRBJ2-1	NA	TGCAGCGGCCGCCGGGCGGGAGGGACCTACAATGAGCAGTTCTTC	CSGRRAGGTYNEQFF
NA	TRBV6-5	TRBJ2-7	NA	TGTGCCAGCAGTTACAGGGGGTATACCTACGAGCAGTACTTC	CASSYRGYTYEQYF
NA	TRBV4-3	TRBJ2-1	once	TGCGCCAGCAGCCAAGATTATAATGTCTACAATGAGCAGTTCTTC	CASSQDYNVYNEQFF
NA	TRBV4-1	TRBJ1-5	NA	TGCGCCAGCAGCCCGGGGAGGAATCAGCCCCAGCATTTT	CASSPGRNQPQHF
TRBD2	TRBV9	TRBJ2-3	NA	TGTGCCAGCAGCGGCAGACTAGCGGGATTCACAGATACGCAGTATTTT	CASSGRLAGFTDTQYF
TRBD1	TRBV7-2	TRBJ1-5	many	TGTGCCAGCAGCTTAGATTCGACAGGGAATCAGCCCCAGCATTTT	CASSLDSTGNQPQHF
TRBD1	TRBV6-4	TRBJ1-1	NA	TGTGCCAGCTGGTCCGTCTGGGACAGGGGGGTGAACACTGAAGCTTTCTTT	CASWSVWDRGVNTEAFF
NA	TRBV10-1	TRBJ2-3	NA	TGCGCCAGCAGTGTTAGAGTTACAGATACGCAGTATTTT	CASSVRVTDTQYF
NA	TRBV21-1	TRBJ2-3	NA	TGTGCCAGCAGCAAAGTGGGACACTACACAGATACGCAGTATTTT	CASSKVGHYTDTQYF
TRBD2	TRBV7-3	TRBJ2-1	NA	TGTGCCAGCAGCTTAACGGGGGGGTCGAGCAATGAGCAGTTCTTC	CASSLTGGSSNEQFF
TRBD1	TRBV7-3	TRBJ1-2	NA	TGTGCCAGCAGCCGAGGACAGGGTGGGGGCTACACCTTC	CASSRGQGGGYTF
NA	TRBV6-2/TRBV6-3	TRBJ1-5	NA	TGTGCCAGCAGTCTAACAGGGTATGGCAATCAGCCCCAGCATTTT	CASSLTGYGNQPQHF
TRBD1	TRBV28	TRBJ1-1	NA	TGTGCCAGCAGAGAACAGGGGCGGAACACTGAAGCTTTCTTT	CASREQGRNTEAFF
TRBD1	TRBV27	TRBJ2-7	NA	TGTGCCAGCAGTTTAAACAGGGGATTATACGAGCAGTACTTC	CASSLNRGLYEQYF
TRBD1	TRBV29-1	TRBJ1-5	NA	TGCAGCGTTGTGGAAGGCAGGGGGTCGAATCAGCCCCAGCATTTT	CSVVEGRGSNQPQHF
NA	TRBV5-1	TRBJ1-6	NA	TGCGCCAGCAGCTTGGAAGGGGTCTTTAATTCACCCCTCCACTTT	CASSLEGVFNSPLHF
TRBD2	TRBV7-8	TRBJ2-1	NA	TGTGCCAGCAGCCAAGGGACTAGCGGGGTCACCTACAATGAGCAGTTCTTC	CASSQGTSGVTYNEQFF
NA	TRBV7-2	TRBJ2-7	NA	TGTGCCAGCAGCTATGACACTGTCTACGAGCAGTACTTC	CASSYDTVYEQYF
TRBD2	TRBV19	TRBJ2-4	NA	TGTGCCAGTAGTATGTCGGGGGGGTCCCCAAACATTCAGTACTTC	CASSMSGGSPNIQYF
NA	TRBV9	TRBJ2-7	NA	TGTGCCAGCAGCCCGGGGTTGAGACAGGTACCCCGGTACTTC	CASSPGLRQVPRYF
NA	TRBV28	TRBJ1-4	NA	TGTGCCAGCAGTCCGCATACAGAAAAACTGTTTTTT	CASSPHTEKLFF
NA	TRBV6-5	TRBJ1-6	NA	TGTGCCAGCAACCCGACAGGCGGCCCGAATTCACCCCTCCACTTT	CASNPTGGPNSPLHF
TRBD2	TRBV4-2	TRBJ2-1	NA	TGTGCCAGCAGCCAAGATAGGAGGACTAGCGGTGAGCAGTTCTTC	CASSQDRRTSGEQFF
TRBD1	TRBV6-5	TRBJ1-1	once	TGTGCCAGCAGAACGAGGCAGGGGGAGACTGAAGCTTTCTTT	CASRTRQGETEAFF
NA	TRBV28	TRBJ1-5	few	TGTGCCAGCAGTTTTCGAGAGGGCCTTGCCAGACAGCCCCAGCATTTT	CASSFREGLARQPQHF